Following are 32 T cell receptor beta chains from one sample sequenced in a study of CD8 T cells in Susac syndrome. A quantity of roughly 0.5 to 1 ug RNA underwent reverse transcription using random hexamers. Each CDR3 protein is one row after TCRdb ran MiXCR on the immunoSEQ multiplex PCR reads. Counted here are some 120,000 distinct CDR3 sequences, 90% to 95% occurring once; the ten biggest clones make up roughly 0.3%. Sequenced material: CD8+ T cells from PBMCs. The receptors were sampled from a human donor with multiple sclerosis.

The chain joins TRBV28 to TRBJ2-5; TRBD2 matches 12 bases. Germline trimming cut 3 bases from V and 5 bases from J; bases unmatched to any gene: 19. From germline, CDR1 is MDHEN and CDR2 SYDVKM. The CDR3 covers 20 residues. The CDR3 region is CASSFPTPTSGGHPSETQYF. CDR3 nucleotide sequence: TGTGCCAGCAGTTTTCCTACTCCGACTAGCGGGGGCCATCCTTCTGAGACCCAGTACTTC.

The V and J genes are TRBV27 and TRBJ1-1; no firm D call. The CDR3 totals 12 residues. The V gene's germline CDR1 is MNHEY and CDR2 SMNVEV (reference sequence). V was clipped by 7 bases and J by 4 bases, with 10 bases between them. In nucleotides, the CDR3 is TGTGCCAGCACCTCGGGAGGCACTGAAGCTTTCTTT. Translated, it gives CASTSGGTEAFF.

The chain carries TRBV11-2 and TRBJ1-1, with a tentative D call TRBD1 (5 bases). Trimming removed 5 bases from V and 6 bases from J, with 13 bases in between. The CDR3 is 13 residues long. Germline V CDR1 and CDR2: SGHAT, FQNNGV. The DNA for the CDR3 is TGTGCCAGCAGCCTCTTTGAGGGGTCTGAAGCTTTCTTT. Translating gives CASSLFEGSEAFF.

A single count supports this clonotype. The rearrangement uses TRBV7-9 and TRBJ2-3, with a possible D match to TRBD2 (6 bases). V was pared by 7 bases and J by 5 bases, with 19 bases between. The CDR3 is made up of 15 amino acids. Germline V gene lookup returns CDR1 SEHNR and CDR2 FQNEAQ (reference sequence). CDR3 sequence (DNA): TGTGCCAGCACAAAAATCAGCCGGGGGAAAGATACGCAGTATTTT. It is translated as CASTKISRGKDTQYF. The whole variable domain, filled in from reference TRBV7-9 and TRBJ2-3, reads DTGVSQNPRHKITKRGQNVTFRCDPISEHNRLYWYRQTLGQGPEFLTYFQNEAQLEKSRLLSDRFSAERPKGSFSTLEIQRTEQGDSAMYLCASTKISRGKDTQYFGPGTRLTVL.

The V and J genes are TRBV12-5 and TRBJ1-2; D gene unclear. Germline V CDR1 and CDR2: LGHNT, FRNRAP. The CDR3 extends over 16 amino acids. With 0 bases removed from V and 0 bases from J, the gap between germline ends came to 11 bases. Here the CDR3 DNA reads TGTGCTAGTGGTTTGGTCCAGGCAAGCCCTAACTATGGCTACACCTTC. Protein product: CASGLVQASPNYGYTF.

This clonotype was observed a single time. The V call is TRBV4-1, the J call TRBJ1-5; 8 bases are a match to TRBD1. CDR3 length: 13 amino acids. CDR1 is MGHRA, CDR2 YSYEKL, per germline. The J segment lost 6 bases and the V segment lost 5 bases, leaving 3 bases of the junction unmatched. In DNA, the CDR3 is TGCGCCAGCAGCGGACAGGGTTCTCAGCCCCAGCATTTT. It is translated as CASSGQGSQPQHF.

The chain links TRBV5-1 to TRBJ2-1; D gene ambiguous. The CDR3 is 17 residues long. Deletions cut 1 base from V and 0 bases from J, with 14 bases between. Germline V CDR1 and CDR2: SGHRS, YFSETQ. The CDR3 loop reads CASSLYAQSSSYNEQFF. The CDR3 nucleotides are TGCGCCAGCAGCTTGTACGCACAATCGAGCTCCTACAATGAGCAGTTCTTC.

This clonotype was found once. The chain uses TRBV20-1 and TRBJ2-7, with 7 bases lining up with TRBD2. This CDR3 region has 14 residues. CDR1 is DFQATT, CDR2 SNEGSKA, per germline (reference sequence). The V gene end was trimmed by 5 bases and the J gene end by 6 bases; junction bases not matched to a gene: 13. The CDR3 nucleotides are TGCAGTGCTCGCTCCCGGGACTACCTGAGCGAGCAGTACTTC. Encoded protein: CSARSRDYLSEQYF.

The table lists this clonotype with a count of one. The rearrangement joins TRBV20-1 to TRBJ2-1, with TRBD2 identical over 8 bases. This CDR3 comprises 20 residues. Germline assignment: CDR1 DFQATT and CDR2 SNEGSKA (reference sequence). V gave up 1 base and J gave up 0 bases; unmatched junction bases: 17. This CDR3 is CSARVPAGERLFSSYNEQFF. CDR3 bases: TGCAGTGCTAGAGTTCCAGCGGGGGAGCGACTATTTAGCTCCTACAATGAGCAGTTCTTC.

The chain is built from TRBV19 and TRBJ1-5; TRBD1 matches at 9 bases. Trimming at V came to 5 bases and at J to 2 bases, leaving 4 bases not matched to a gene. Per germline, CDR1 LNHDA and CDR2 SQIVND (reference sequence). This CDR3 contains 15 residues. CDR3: CASSPRQGGNQPQHF. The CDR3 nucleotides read TGTGCCAGTAGTCCTAGACAGGGGGGCAATCAGCCCCAGCATTTT.

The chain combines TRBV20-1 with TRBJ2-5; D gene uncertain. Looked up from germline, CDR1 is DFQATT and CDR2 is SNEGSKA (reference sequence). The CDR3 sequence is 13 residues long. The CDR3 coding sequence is TGCAGCTTACGCTTCCCCCTGCAAGAGACCCAGTACTTC. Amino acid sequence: CSLRFPLQETQYF.

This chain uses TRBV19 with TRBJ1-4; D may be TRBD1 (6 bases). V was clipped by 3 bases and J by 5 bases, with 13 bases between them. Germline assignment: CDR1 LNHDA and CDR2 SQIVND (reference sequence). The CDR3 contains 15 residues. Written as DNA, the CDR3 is TGTGCCAGTAGTATGTCGGAGACAGGCAATGAAAAACTGTTTTTT. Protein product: CASSMSETGNEKLFF.

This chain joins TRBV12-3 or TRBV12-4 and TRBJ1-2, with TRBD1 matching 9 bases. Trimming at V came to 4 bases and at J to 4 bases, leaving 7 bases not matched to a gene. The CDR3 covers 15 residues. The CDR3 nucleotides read TGTGCCAGCAGTTCCCCCGGGACAGGGTTCTATGGCTACACCTTC. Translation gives CASSSPGTGFYGYTF.

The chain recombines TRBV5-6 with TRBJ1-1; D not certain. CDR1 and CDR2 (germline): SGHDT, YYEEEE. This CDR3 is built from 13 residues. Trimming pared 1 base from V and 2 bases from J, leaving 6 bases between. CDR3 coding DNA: TGTGCCAGCAGCTTGTTCCCTAACACTGAAGCTTTCTTT. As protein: CASSLFPNTEAFF.

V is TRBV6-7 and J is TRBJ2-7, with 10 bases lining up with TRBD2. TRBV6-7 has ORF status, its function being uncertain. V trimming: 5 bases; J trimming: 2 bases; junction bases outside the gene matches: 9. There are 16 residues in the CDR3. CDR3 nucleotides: TGTGCCAGCAGTACTCGGGGGACTAGCGCTACCTACGAGCAGTACGTC. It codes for CASSTRGTSATYEQYV.

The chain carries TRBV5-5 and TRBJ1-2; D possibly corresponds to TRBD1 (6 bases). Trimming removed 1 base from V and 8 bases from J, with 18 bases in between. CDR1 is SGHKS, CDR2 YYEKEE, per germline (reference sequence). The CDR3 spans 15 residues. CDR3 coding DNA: TGTGCCAGCAGCTTGCGGCGGGACAATGGCCTAGGCTACACCTTC. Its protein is CASSLRRDNGLGYTF.

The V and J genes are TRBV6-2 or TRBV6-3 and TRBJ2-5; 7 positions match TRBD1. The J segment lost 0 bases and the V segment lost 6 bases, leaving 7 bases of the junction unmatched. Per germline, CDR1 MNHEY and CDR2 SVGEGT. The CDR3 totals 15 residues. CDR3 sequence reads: CASSLWGQNQETQYF. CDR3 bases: TGTGCCAGCAGCCTTTGGGGACAGAACCAAGAGACCCAGTACTTC.

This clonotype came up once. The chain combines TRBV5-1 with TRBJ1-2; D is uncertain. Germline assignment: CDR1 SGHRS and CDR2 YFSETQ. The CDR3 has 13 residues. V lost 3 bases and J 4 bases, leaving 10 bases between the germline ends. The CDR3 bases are TGCGCCAGCAGCTCCCCCGGGAGCTATGGCTACACCTTC. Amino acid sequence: CASSSPGSYGYTF.

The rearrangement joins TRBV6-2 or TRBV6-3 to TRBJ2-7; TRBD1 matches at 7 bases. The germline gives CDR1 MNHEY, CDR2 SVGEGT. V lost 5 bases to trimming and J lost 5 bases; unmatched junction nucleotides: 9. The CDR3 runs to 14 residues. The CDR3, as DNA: TGTGCCAGCAGTGCGACAGGGCCCACGGACGAGCAGTACTTC. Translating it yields CASSATGPTDEQYF.

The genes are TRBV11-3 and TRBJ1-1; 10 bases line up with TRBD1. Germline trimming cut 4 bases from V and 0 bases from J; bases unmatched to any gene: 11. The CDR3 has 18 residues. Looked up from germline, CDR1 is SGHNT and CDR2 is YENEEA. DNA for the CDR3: TGTGCCAGCAGCTACCTCCTCGGGACAGGGGTCTTGAACACTGAAGCTTTCTTT. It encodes CASSYLLGTGVLNTEAFF.

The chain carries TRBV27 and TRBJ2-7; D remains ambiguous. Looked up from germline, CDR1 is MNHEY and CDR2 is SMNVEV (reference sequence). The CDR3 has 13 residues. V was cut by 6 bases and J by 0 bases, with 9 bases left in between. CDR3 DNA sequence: TGTGCCAGCAGGAGACGGTCCTCCTACGAGCAGTACGTC. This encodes CASRRRSSYEQYV.

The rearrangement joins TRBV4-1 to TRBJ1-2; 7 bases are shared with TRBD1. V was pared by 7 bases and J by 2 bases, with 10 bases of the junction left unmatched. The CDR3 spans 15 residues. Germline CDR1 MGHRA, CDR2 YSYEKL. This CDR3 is CASTPGEGANYGYTF. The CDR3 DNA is TGCGCCAGCACCCCGGGGGAGGGGGCCAACTATGGCTACACCTTC.

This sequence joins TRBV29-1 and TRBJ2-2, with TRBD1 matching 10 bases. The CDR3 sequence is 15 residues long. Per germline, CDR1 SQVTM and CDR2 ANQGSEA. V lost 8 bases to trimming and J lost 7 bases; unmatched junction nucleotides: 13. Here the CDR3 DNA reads TGCAGCTTTAGTGGACAGGGGGTAGGAGTCGGGGAGCTGTTTTTT. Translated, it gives CSFSGQGVGVGELFF.

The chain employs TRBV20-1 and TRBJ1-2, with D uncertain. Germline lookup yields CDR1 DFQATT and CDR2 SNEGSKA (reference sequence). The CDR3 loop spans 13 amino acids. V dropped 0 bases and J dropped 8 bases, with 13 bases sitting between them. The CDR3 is CSARDPEDDGYTF. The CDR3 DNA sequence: TGCAGTGCTAGAGACCCAGAGGATGACGGCTACACCTTC.

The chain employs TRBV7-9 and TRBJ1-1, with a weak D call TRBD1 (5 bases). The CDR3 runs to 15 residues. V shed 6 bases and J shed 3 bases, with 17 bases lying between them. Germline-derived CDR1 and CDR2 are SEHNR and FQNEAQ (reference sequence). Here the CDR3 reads CASRAKGERYTEAFF. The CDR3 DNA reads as TGTGCCAGCAGAGCCAAAGGGGAGCGGTACACTGAAGCTTTCTTT.

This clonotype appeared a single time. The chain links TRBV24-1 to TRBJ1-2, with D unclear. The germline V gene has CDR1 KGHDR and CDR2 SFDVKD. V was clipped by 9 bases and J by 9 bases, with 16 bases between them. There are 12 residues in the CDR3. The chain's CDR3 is CATGGSGLSYTF. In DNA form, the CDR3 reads TGTGCCACCGGCGGATCCGGTCTGAGCTACACCTTC.

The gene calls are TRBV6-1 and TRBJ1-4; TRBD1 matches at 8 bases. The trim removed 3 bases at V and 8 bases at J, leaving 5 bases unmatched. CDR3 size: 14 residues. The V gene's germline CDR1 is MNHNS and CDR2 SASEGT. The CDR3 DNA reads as TGTGCCAGCAGTGACGGACAGGGCGGCGAAAAACTGTTTTTT. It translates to CASSDGQGGEKLFF.

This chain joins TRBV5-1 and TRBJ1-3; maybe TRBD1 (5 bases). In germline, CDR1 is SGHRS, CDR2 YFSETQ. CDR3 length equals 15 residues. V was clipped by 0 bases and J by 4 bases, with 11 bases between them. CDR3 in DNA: TGCGCCAGCAGCTTGGAGCCAGGGACCGGAAACACCATATATTTT. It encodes CASSLEPGTGNTIYF.

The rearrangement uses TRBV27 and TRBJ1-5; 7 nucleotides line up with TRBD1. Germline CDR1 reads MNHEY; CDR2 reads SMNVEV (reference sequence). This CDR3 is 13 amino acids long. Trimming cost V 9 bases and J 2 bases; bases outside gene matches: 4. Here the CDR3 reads CASGQAGNQPQHF. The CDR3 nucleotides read TGTGCCAGTGGACAGGCGGGCAATCAGCCCCAGCATTTT.

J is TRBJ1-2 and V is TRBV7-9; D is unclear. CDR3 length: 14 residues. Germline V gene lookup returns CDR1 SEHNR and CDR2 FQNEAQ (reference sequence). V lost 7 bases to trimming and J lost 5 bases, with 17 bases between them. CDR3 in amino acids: CASKEGSLLYGYTF. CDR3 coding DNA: TGTGCCAGCAAGGAAGGGTCCCTGTTATATGGCTACACCTTC.

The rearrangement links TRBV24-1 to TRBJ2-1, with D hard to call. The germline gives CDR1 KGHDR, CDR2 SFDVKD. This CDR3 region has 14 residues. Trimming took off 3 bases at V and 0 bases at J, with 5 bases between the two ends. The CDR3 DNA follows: TGTGCCACCAGTGATCCCGCCTCCTACAATGAGCAGTTCTTC. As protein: CATSDPASYNEQFF.

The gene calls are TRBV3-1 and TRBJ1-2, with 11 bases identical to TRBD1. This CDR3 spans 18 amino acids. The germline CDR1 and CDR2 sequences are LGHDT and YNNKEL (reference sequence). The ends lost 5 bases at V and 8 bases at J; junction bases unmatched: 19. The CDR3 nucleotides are TGTGCCAGCAGCAGTACGGTCGGACAGGGGGCGCGAACTTGGGGCTACACCTTC. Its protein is CASSSTVGQGARTWGYTF.